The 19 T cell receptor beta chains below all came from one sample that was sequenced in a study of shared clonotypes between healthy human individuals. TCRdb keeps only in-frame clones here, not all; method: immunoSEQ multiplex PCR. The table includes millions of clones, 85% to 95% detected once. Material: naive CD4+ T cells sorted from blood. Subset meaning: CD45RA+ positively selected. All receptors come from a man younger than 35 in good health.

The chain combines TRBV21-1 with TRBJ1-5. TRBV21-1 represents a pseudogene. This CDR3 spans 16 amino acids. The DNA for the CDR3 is TGTGCCAGCAGCTTACCTTCCTGCTCGAGCAATCAGCCCCAGCATTTT. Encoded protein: CASSLPSCSSNQPQHF.

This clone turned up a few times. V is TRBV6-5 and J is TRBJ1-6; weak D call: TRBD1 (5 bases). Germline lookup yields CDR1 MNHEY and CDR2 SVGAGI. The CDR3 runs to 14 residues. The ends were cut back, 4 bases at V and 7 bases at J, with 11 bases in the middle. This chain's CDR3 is CASSWGGTNSPLHF. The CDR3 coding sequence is TGTGCCAGCAGTTGGGGGGGAACAAATTCACCCCTCCACTTT.

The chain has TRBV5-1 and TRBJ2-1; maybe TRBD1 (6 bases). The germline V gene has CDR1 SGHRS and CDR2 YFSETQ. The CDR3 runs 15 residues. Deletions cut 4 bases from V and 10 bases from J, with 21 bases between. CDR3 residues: CASSVSGVTSSEQFF. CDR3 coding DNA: TGCGCCAGCAGCGTGTCAGGGGTGACGAGCTCAGAGCAGTTCTTC.

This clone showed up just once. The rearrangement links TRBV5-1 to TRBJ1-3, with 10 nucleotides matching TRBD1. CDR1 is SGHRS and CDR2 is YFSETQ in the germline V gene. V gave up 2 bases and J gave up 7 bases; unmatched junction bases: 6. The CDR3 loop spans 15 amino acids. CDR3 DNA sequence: TGCGCCAGCAGCTTCGGGACAGGGGCTCCGAACACCATATATTTT. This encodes CASSFGTGAPNTIYF.

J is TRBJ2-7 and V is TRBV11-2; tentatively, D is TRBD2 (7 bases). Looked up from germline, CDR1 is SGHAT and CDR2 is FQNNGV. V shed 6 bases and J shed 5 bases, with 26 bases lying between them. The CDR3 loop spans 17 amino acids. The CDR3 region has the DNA TGTGCCAGCAGTCCCCTAGGGAGGGGTGGGGGCACGGACGAGCAGTACTTC. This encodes CASSPLGRGGGTDEQYF. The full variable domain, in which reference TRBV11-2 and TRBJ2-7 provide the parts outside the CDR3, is EAGVAQSPRYKIIEKRQSVAFWCNPISGHATLYWYQQILGQGPKLLIQFQNNGVVDDSQLPKDRFSAERLKGVDSTLKIQPAKLEDSAVYLCASSPLGRGGGTDEQYFGPGTRLTVT.

Here the CDR3 reads CASSLLRQGKSDTQYF. The CDR3 DNA reads TGTGCCAGCAGCCTTCTTAGACAGGGGAAGTCAGATACGCAGTATTTT. The chain uses TRBV11-2 and TRBJ2-3, with TRBD1 matching 8 bases. Looked up from germline, CDR1 is SGHAT and CDR2 is FQNNGV. The J segment lost 4 bases and the V segment lost 5 bases, leaving 11 bases of the junction unmatched. This CDR3 is 16 amino acids long.

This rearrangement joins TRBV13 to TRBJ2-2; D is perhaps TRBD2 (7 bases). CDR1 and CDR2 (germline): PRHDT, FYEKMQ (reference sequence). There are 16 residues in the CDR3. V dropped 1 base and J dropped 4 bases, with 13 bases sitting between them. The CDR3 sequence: CASSLAGGASTGELFF. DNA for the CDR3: TGTGCCAGCAGCTTAGCGGGGGGCGCTAGCACCGGGGAGCTGTTTTTT.

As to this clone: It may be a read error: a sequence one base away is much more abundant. CDR3 residues: CASSLQGTNTEAFF. CDR3 in DNA: TGTGCCAGCAGCTTACAGGGGACGAACACTGAAGCTTTCTTT. The chain combines TRBV5-4 with TRBJ1-1, with 7 bases aligning to TRBD1. The length of the CDR3 is 14 residues. The trim removed 2 bases at V and 1 base at J, leaving 2 bases unmatched. Germline V gives CDR1 SGHNT, CDR2 YYREEE (reference sequence).

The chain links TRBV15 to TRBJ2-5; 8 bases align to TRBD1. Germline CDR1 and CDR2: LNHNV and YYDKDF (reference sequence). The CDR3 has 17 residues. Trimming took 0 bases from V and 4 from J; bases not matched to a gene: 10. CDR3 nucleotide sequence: TGTGCCACCAGCAGAGAGGAGAAGACAGGGGTTGCAGAGACCCAGTACTTC. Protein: CATSREEKTGVAETQYF.

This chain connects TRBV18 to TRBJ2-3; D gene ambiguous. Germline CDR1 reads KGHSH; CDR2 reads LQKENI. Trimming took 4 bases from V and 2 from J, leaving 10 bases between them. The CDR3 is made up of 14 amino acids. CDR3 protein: CASSLGLYTDTQYF. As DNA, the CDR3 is TGTGCCAGCTCACTAGGGCTATACACAGATACGCAGTATTTT.

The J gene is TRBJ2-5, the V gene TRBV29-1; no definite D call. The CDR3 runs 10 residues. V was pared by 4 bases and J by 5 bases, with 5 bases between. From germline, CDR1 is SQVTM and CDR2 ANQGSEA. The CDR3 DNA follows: TGCAGCGTTGTTTCGGAGACCCAGTACTTC. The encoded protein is CSVVSETQYF.

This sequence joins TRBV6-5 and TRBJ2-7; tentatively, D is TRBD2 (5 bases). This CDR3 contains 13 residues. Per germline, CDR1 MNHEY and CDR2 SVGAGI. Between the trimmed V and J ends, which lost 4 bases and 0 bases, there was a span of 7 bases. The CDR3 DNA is TGTGCCAGCAGTTCGGAGGACTCCTACGAGCAGTACTTC. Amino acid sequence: CASSSEDSYEQYF.

Here the CDR3 reads CASSFSPGQDSQYF. DNA of the CDR3: TGTGCCAGCAGCTTTAGTCCCGGACAGGATAGCCAGTACTTC. The chain uses TRBV7-2 and TRBJ2-5, with TRBD1 identical over 7 bases. CDR1 and CDR2 (germline): SGHTA, FQGNSA. Germline trimming cut 3 bases from V and 10 bases from J; bases unmatched to any gene: 11. CDR3 length: 14 residues.

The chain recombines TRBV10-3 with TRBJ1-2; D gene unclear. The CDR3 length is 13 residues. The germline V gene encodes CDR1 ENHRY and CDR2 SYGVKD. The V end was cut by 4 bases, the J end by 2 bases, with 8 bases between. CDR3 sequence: CAISAGRNYGYTF. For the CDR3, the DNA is TGTGCCATCAGTGCCGGGAGAAACTATGGCTACACCTTC.

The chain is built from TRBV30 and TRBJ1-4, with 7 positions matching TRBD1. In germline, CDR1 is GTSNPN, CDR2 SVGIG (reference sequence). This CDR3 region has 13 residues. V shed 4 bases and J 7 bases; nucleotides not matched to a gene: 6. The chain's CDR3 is CAWNRQGGEKLFF. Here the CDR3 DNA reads TGTGCCTGGAATCGACAGGGCGGTGAAAAACTGTTTTTT.

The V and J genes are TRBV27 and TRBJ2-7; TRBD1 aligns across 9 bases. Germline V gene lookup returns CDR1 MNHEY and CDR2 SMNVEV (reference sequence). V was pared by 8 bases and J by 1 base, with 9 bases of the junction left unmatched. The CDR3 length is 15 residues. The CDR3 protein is CASRSGGTGSYEQYF. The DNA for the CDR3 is TGTGCCAGCCGGTCGGGCGGGACAGGGTCCTACGAGCAGTACTTC.

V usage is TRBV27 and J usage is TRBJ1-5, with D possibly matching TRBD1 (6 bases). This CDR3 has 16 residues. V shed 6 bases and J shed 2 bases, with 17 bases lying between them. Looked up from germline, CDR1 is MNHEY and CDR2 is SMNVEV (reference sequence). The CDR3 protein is CASSQVGGVGNQPQHF. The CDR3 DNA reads TGTGCCAGCAGCCAGGTAGGGGGGGTGGGCAATCAGCCCCAGCATTTT.

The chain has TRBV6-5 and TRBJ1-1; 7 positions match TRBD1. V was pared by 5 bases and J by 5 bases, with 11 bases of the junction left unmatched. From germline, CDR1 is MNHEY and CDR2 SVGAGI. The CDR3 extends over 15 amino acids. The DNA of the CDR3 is TGTGCCAGCAGTACTCTGGGAGGGGGCGGAACTGAAGCTTTCTTT. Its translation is CASSTLGGGGTEAFF.

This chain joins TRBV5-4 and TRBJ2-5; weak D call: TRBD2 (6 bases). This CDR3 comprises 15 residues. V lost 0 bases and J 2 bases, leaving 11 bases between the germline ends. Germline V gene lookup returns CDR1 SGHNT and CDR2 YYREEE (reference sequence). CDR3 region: CASSLDGTLQETQYF. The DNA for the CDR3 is TGTGCCAGCAGCTTGGACGGGACTCTGCAAGAGACCCAGTACTTC.